The following is a T cell receptor (beta chain) sequence with its context. The antigen is undetermined. The source of the sample is a study of blood T cells in healthy people across ages. The use of a sample-barcoded 5' primer and a J-beta primer mix characterized a second PCR of about 7 to 12 cycles. Every single cDNA molecule received a tag from a template-switch adaptor with 12 random nucleotides. TCRdb processed the 5' RACE reads anew with MiXCR; each CDR3 protein has one entry. The repertoire includes hundreds of thousands of distinct CDR3 sequences, about 34% of them detected once, and approximately 13% sits in the top ten. Overall study findings and caveats: Per million T cells, TCR beta diversity dropped about linearly as age rose.

V lost 2 bases, J lost 4 bases, and 8 bases lay in between. This CDR3 has 13 amino acids. The V gene is TRBV12-3 or TRBV12-4, the J gene TRBJ1-2; D gene ambiguous. The sample was blood. The clonotype was recovered from a man aged 18 to 29 in good health. The CDR3 DNA sequence: TGTGCCAGCAGTTTACTGAACCTCTATGGCTACACCTTC. Residues: CASSLLNLYGYTF.